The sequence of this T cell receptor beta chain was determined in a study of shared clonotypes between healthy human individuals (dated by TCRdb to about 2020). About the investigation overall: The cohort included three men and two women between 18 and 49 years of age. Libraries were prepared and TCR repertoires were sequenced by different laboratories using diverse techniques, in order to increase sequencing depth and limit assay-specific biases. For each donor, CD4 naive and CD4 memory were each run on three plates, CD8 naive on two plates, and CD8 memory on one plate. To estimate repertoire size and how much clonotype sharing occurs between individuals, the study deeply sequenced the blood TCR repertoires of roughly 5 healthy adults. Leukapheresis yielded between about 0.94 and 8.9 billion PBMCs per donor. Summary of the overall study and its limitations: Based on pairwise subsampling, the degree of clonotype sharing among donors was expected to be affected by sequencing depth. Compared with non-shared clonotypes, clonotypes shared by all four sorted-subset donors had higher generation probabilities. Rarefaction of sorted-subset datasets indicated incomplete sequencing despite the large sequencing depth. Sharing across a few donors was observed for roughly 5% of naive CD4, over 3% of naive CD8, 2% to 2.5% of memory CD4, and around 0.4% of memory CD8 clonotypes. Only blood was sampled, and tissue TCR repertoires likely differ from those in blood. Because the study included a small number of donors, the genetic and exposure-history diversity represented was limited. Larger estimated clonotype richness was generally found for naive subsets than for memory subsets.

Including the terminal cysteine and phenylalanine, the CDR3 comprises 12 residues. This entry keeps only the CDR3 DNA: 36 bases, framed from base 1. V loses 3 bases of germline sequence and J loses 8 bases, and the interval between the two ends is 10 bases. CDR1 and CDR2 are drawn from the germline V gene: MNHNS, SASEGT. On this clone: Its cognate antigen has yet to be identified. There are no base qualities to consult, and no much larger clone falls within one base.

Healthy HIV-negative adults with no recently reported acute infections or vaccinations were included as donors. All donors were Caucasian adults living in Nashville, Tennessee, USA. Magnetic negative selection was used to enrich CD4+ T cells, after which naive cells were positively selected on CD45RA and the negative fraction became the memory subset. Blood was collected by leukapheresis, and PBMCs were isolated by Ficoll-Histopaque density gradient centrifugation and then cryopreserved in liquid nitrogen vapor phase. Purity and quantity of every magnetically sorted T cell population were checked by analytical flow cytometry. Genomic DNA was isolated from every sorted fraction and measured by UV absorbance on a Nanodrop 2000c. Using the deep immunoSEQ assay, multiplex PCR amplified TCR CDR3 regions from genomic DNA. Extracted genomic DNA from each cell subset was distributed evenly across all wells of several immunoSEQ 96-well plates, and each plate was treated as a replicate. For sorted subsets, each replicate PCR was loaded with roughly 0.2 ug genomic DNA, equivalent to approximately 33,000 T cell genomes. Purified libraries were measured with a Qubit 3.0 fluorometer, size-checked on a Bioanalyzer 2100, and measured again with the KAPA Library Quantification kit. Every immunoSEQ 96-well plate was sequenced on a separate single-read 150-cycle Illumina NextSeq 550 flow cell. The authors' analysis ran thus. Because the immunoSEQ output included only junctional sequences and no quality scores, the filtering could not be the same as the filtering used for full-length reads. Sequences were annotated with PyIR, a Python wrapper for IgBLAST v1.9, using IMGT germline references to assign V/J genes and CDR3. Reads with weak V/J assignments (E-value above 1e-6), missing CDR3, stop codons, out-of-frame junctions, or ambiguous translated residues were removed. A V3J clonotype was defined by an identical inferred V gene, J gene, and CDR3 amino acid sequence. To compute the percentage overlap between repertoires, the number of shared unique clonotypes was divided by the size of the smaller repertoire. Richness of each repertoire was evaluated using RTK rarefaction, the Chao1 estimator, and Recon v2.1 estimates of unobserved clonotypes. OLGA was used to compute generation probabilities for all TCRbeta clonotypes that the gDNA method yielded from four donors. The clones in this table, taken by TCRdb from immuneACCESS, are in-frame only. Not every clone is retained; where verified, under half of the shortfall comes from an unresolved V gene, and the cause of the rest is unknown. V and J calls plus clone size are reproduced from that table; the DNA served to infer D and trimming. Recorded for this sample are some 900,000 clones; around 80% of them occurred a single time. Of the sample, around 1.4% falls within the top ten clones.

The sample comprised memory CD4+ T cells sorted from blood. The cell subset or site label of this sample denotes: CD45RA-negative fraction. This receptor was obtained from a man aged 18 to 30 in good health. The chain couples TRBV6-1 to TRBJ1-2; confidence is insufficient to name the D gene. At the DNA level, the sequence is TGTGCCAGCAGTGACTCGGGGATCGGCTACACCTTC. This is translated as CASSDSGIGYTF.